This TCR beta chain was obtained from a study of cytomegalovirus exposure and HLA in healthy donors (dated by TCRdb to 2015 to 2018). In the study overall: In an earlier analysis of some 610 of the donors, approximately 300 Gb of sequence data and 120 million or so unique TCR beta sequences from about 190 million T cells were reported. A later genetic analysis used genome-wide SNP genotypes for about 65% of the 666 donors, treating that subset as a discovery cohort. In an earlier analysis of a few hundred of the donors, high-throughput TCR beta sequencing was used to judge whether each TCR beta V gene segment behaved as functional or pseudogenic. Several DR-DQ haplotypes were handled as single units for association and clustering because linkage in the cohort was strong. On average, approximately 250,000 unique TCR beta nucleotide sequences were sequenced per donor among fewer than 500 genotyped donors of the cohort, with 15% to 20% of those sequences being non-productive. Typing coverage varied by locus: roughly 629-640 donors for A, B, C, DRB1 and DQB1; 522 for DQA1; some 610 for DPA1; under 490 for DPB1. Donor age, sex, ethnicity and CMV serostatus were compiled alongside the repertoire data. Both class I and class II loci were covered by HLA typing, at four-digit resolution. Every repertoire in the discovery cohort had been generated on one and the same sequencing platform. The study used immunosequencing to profile the T cell repertoires of approximately 690 subjects and linked those repertoires to cytomegalovirus serostatus. To study patterns of TCR occurrence, a later analysis re-analyzed previously published TCR beta repertoires from just over 650 donors and added high-resolution HLA genotyping. To predict cytomegalovirus infection status, the study brought together high-throughput TCR immunosequencing, statistical association of individual TCRs with disease status, and machine learning. In the later analysis, no new phenotypic data were used to find candidate immune exposures; instead, reliance was placed on TCR beta sequences and their occurrence across donors. The genetic ancestry cluster associated with self-reported Caucasian donors included around 76% of the roughly 400 genotyped donors. About 310 gigabases of sequencing data and tens of millions of unique TCR sequences were included in an early release covering around 600 HLA-typed donors. The study was designed to test whether signatures of past pathogen exposure could be identified by cataloging public T cell receptors. Along with the roughly 610-subject first cohort, a separate validation cohort of about 110 different subjects was used.

This clone was picked up a small number of times. No cognate antigen has been identified for it. One base away there is no much larger clone; base qualities are not given. V has 6 bases trimmed and J has 2 bases trimmed; junction bases matching no gene number 7. The CDR3 spans 15 residues, from the cysteine through the phenylalanine. The sequence is cut down to CDR3 DNA, 45 bases in frame from base 1. Receptor libraries were prepared by the immunoSEQ multiplex PCR assay. For the multiplex PCR, a mixture combining 60 forward primers for TCR Vbeta segments and 13 reverse primers for TCR Jbeta segments was used. The CDR3 region of rearranged TCR beta genes was amplified from genomic DNA by a multiplex PCR assay. On the Illumina HiSeq System, the amplified TCR beta libraries were sequenced as 87-base-pair reads. Concerning the study's data processing: In a later analysis, 80 million or so unique TCR beta chains were counted across the approximately 670 repertoires, and about 10 million of these chains were shared by at least two donors. Raw reads were error-corrected and collapsed into unique sequences with a nearest-neighbor algorithm that merged closely related sequences to remove PCR and sequencing errors. To assign V, D and J gene segments, CDR3 sequences were aligned to IMGT reference sequences. For a sequence to be retained, at least a six-nucleotide match to both a V gene segment and a J gene segment was required. Rearrangements were called productive when the CDR3 lacked stop codons and stayed in frame with V and J; all others were non-productive. CDR3 was defined according to IMGT convention as the region running from the second conserved V-encoded cysteine to the conserved J-encoded phenylalanine. Sequences without an unambiguous match to a single V gene segment were excluded from the earlier analysis of several hundred of the donors. In an earlier analysis of 587 of the donors, V segments were called functional above 56.7% productive rearrangements and were called segregating when the between-donor standard deviation exceeded 5%. A statistical classification framework was developed to diagnose cytomegalovirus status using the catalog of TCR beta chain sequences. In a later analysis, TCR nucleotide sequences were compared against IMGT/GENE-DB human TR gene sequences so that V and J genes could be assigned. A later analysis assigned CDR3 sequences and most-parsimonious VDJ recombination scenarios with the TCRdist pipeline. In a later analysis, each TCR beta chain was defined by its CDR3 amino acid sequence together with its V-gene family, and reads lacking a unique V-gene family were excluded. To address suspected cross-contamination and a sequencing artifact, a later analysis removed 450 to 700 highly shared, low-generation-probability nucleotide sequences. In a later analysis, a clonal expansion index for each public chain was calculated from normalized within-repertoire ranks of inferred template counts. A later analysis computed generation probabilities with a VDJ recombination model fitted to out-of-frame rearrangements, and checked the results against IGoR. In a later analysis, TCR-TCR, TCR-HLA and TCR-CMV co-occurrence was scored with hypergeometric tests, and a repertoire-size bias correction was applied to TCR pairs. A later analysis estimated false discovery rates by permuting HLA or CMV assignments 20 times. In a later analysis, co-occurring TCRs were grouped with DBSCAN, and TCRdist sequence similarity was added when clustering was performed within HLA-allele-positive subsets. Repertoires with fewer than 30,000 or more than 120,000 public chains, plus five repertoires with anomalous nucleotide sharing, were excluded from co-occurrence clustering. TCRdb limited this immuneACCESS table to in-frame rearrangements with V and J called. A share of clones is missing; checked studies link under half to unresolved V genes, and the rest is unexplained. That table gives V, J and clone size, and the DNA gave D and trimming. Here the sample has under 90,000 clones; approximately 75% occur a single time. The ten largest clones take up roughly 7.1% of the sample.

What the study reported, not specific to this receptor: According to a later analysis, TCR association rates differed among HLA loci, with DRB1 alleles showing the most associated TCRs and HLA-C alleles showing the fewest. Most TCR sequences were observed very rarely across donors, whereas some public TCRs were present in many individuals. A cluster of highly shared sequence variants was judged likely to be a technical artifact of the sequencing pipeline. Linkage disequilibrium might explain the correlated functional status among segregating V segments, but an unknown experimental factor could not be ruled out. In a later genetic analysis, a missense DCLRE1C variant was associated with V-gene and J-gene trimming of TCR beta chains, and the association was replicated in an independent cohort. Immune exposure information for the cohort was limited to CMV serostatus. The cohort was sequenced for TCR beta chains only, and without alpha or paired-chain data the features that could be detected were limited. Because counts were too low, some 17 rarely observed V segments, including chromosome 9 orphons, were excluded from the earlier analysis of 500 to 700 of the donors. Cytomegalovirus status was reported to be diagnosed by the classifier with high specificity and sensitivity in both the original and validation cohorts. A few of the identified cytomegalovirus-associated TCR beta chains were confirmed in vitro to be specific for cytomegalovirus antigens. Presence/absence analyses assumed roughly uniform sequencing depth across donors, an assumption that may not hold. Assigning TCR associations to individual alleles was difficult when HLA alleles, especially DR and DQ, strongly co-occurred. According to a later analysis, most CMV-associated TCR beta chains appeared to be HLA-restricted, and the HLA associations seemed to be driven largely by CMV exposure. A further reported finding was that TCR beta sequences accurately predicted the HLA-A and HLA-B alleles for most subjects in the first cohort. A later analysis associated about 18,000 TCR beta sequences with specific HLA alleles at a false discovery rate of 0.05. The authors suggested that the approach could potentially be extended to other disease states and immunological phenotypes. Broadly in line with IMGT annotations, most TCR beta V segments showed up in productive rearrangements about 87% or about 30% of the time in an earlier analysis of 450 to 600 of the donors. Compared with the approximately 600-donor mean, donors in an Asian-associated ancestry cluster had fewer N-insertions in productive TCRs, according to a later genetic analysis. Compared with equally common non-associated chains, HLA-associated TCR beta chains in a later analysis were more clonally expanded and had lower generation probabilities. Because the 87-base-pair reads could not distinguish some IMGT-functional V segments, including TRBV6-2 and TRBV6-3, those segments were excluded. In the study, about 150 TCR beta chains were listed as associated with cytomegalovirus. In a later analysis, several top co-occurrence clusters were reported to appear linked to parvovirus B19, influenza, CMV and Epstein-Barr virus. Because HLA typing was unavailable for some donors at each locus, only the typed subset was used in association tests.

The cohort consisted of more than 650 healthy bone marrow donors. At the time of sampling, all cohort members were nominally healthy, though unrecorded immune exposures were likely present. The donor tested CMV seronegative and was one of the 352 seronegative cohort members. Every donor gave a peripheral blood sample, and the peripheral blood mononuclear cells from that sample were used for TCR beta sequencing. The Qiagen DNeasy Blood Extraction Kit was used to extract genomic DNA from the blood cell samples. The TCR comes from a woman aged 40 to 49 in good health and CMV-seronegative. The chain links TRBV23-1 with TRBJ2-5; the junction holds 9 bases that match TRBD1. TRBV23-1 carries the ORF label, with uncertain function. Source material: PBMCs. Read as DNA, the sequence is TGCGCCAGCAGAACCGGGACAGGGCAACAAGAGACCCAGTACTTC. It translates to CASRTGTGQQETQYF.